The entry below gives a single T cell receptor beta chain sequence along with its context. Original analysis: Using reference gene primer amplification, nucleated cell counts were estimated. The method was immunoSEQ multiplex PCR; TCRdb's version includes in-frame clones alone and lacks a portion of them. The DNA gave D and trimming, while V, J and clone size come from that table. The profile shows over 85,000 clones, 85% to 90% of them singletons. This record comes from a study of blood T cell repertoires in COVID-19. In germline, CDR1 is MDHEN, CDR2 SYDVKM. This CDR3 spans 15 amino acids. V lost 2 bases, J lost 8 bases, and 6 bases stayed unmatched.

Source material: peripheral blood. The gene calls are TRBV28 and TRBJ1-2; TRBD1 aligns across 12 bases. The sequence was collected from a human donor with COVID-19, enrolled during active disease. The donor label of this sample is uncertain. CDR3 sequence reads: CASSLKGQGARGYTF. The CDR3, as DNA: TGTGCCAGCAGTTTAAAGGGACAGGGGGCGCGGGGCTACACCTTC.